These T cell receptor beta chains were read from a single sample in a study of OX40 agonist ivuxolimab in advanced cancers. Method: immunoSEQ multiplex PCR; TCRdb's copy keeps in-frame clones and lacks some. Altogether about 81,000 clones are present, approximately 94% being singletons, with the ten largest covering around an eighth. The sequencing here drew on CD4+ or CD8+ T cells sorted from blood, taken in a trial of the OX40 agonist ivuxolimab. These receptors were collected from an adult with an advanced solid tumor such as melanoma, head and neck, liver or kidney cancer. CDR3s leave out the opening cysteine and the closing phenylalanine or tryptophan. D genes are given only for firm matches. Clone size is given for some rows only: seen once, a few or many times, or a class if the clone is expanded.

CDR3aa	d_gene	abundance	j_gene	v_gene
AWSSLARTGHT	TRBD1	NA	TRBJ1-2	TRBV30
ASSLSGSAWTEAF	NA	once	TRBJ1-1	TRBV27
ASRHRVPGELF	NA	NA	TRBJ2-2	TRBV6-1
ASSAGAGANVLT	NA	once	TRBJ2-6	TRBV2
ASSPRHLAKNIQY	NA	NA	TRBJ2-4	TRBV6-5
ASSLAWVAGGPSSYNEQF	TRBD2	NA	TRBJ2-1	TRBV7-6
ASSIGGYNSPLH	NA	NA	TRBJ1-6	TRBV19
ASSYRQGMNTEAF	NA	NA	TRBJ1-1	TRBV6-6
ASSFRDNTDTQY	NA	NA	TRBJ2-3	TRBV9
ASSQDSSGIDNEQF	TRBD2	NA	TRBJ2-1	TRBV4-3
ASSLSPTAYSYEQY	NA	NA	TRBJ2-7	TRBV28
ASSFTGGSEKLF	TRBD1	NA	TRBJ1-4	TRBV7-6
AISEVSSTGANTGELF	TRBD1	NA	TRBJ2-2	TRBV10-3
ASSLNGQGGGYEQY	TRBD1	NA	TRBJ2-7	TRBV27
ATSRGWETQY	NA	NA	TRBJ2-5	TRBV15
SVRTLYEQY	NA	NA	TRBJ2-7	TRBV29-1
ASSQGRDIHQPQH	NA	NA	TRBJ1-5	TRBV4-2
ASSPYISGAGNTIY	NA	NA	TRBJ1-3	TRBV11-2
ASSQLAGGFHEQY	TRBD2	NA	TRBJ2-7	TRBV14
ASSLHPYEQY	NA	NA	TRBJ2-7	TRBV7-8
ASSKLGGQVNGYT	NA	NA	TRBJ1-2	TRBV21-1
ASSIDRGNEQY	NA	NA	TRBJ2-7	TRBV19
ASSERRQGQYYSNQPQH	TRBD1	NA	TRBJ1-5	TRBV6-1
AWSVQGTGFSYEQY	TRBD1	NA	TRBJ2-7	TRBV30
ASSQRSGTAYGYT	TRBD1	once	TRBJ1-2	TRBV23-1
AIGGGYEQY	TRBD2	NA	TRBJ2-7	TRBV10-3
ASSQNRVVGTDTEAF	NA	NA	TRBJ1-1	TRBV5-1
ASSPKWTSGQRAYEQY	TRBD2	NA	TRBJ2-7	TRBV18
ASSQDEEGANTEAF	NA	NA	TRBJ1-1	TRBV4-3
ASSPGRGETQY	NA	NA	TRBJ2-5	TRBV7-6
ASSSPGQGIYEQY	TRBD1	few	TRBJ2-7	TRBV5-1
ASSQVRGYEQY	NA	NA	TRBJ2-7	TRBV4-3
ASSLQGVYNEQF	TRBD1	NA	TRBJ2-1	TRBV7-9
ASSPAPGLASYEQY	TRBD2	NA	TRBJ2-7	TRBV9
ASSQDIGTGSEKLF	NA	NA	TRBJ1-4	TRBV4-3
ASSQEIEVEGDTGELF	NA	NA	TRBJ2-2	TRBV14
ASSNQGAEEQF	TRBD1	NA	TRBJ2-1	TRBV27
ASSPWTSGRDHEQY	TRBD2	NA	TRBJ2-7	TRBV11-1
ASSWTRGTGELF	TRBD2	NA	TRBJ2-2	TRBV7-6
ASSLSAGQGYT	NA	NA	TRBJ1-2	TRBV27
ASSQWGGENIQY	TRBD2	NA	TRBJ2-4	TRBV4-3
ASRTGRKGPNQPQH	NA	few	TRBJ1-5	TRBV7-6
ASSAEGWYGYT	NA	once	TRBJ1-2	TRBV5-6
ASSHPGGVDTEAF	NA	NA	TRBJ1-1	TRBV7-8